This TCR beta chain emerged from a study of CD8 T cells in ankylosing spondylitis. The study, taken as a whole, reports: Before this, some motif variants had been reported in reactive arthritis synovial fluid and blood. Significant enrichment of disease-linked clones was reportedly seen in matched ankylosing spondylitis synovial fluid.

This CDR3 contains 14 residues. V was pared by 0 bases and J by 5 bases, with 11 bases between. CDR1 and CDR2 (germline): MNHEY, SVGAGI. Quantitative 5'-RACE was performed with molecular barcodes, and it yielded the TCR beta libraries. TCRdb itself ran the 5' RACE reads through MiXCR, one entry per CDR3 protein. This table holds 150,000 or so distinct CDR3 sequences, about 17% found once. Concerning this clonotype: Its target is unknown.

V usage is TRBV6-5 and J usage is TRBJ2-7, with TRBD1 as a possible D gene (5 bases). Sequenced: blood, either unsorted or a sorted T cell fraction (not recorded which). The source is a male donor with ankylosing spondylitis or in good health (not recorded which). CDR3 coding DNA: TGTGCCAGCAGTTACTCTTTCCAGGGCGACGAGCAGTACTTC. Translated: CASSYSFQGDEQYF.